This T cell receptor beta chain was documented in a study of multiple sclerosis patients with progressive multifocal leukoencephalopathy. Study summary: Controls were natalizumab-treated multiple sclerosis patients who did not develop PML, sampled longitudinally. Study results and caveats: Before and during natalizumab, the clones expanded at PML already existed.

Produced via immunoSEQ multiplex PCR; TCRdb's table is partial and in-frame only. The table records fewer than 35,000 clones, about 88% of them present only once. This clone is a singleton in its sample. Its antigen is currently unknown. The CDR3 runs 18 residues. V dropped 8 bases and J dropped 0; count of bases not matched to a gene: 12. The germline V gene encodes CDR1 SGHVS and CDR2 FNYEAQ. Stated time point: before natalizumab initiation. The T0 samples predate the first natalizumab infusion. The specimen was PBMCs. This sequence joins TRBV7-6 and TRBJ2-3; 12 bases map to TRBD2. The origin of this receptor is a human donor with multiple sclerosis. The CDR3 nucleotides read TGTGCCAGCGGGGCTGGGCTAGCGGGAGGGCGAAGCACAGATACGCAGTATTTT. This encodes CASGAGLAGGRSTDTQYF.